Listed here are 9 T cell receptor beta chains from one sample, sequenced in a study of blood T cells in healthy people across ages. Primers used in a second PCR of roughly 6 to 12 cycles were a sample-barcoded 5' primer and a J-beta primer mix. TCRdb recomputed calls from the 5' RACE reads with MiXCR, one row per CDR3 protein. The table records 750,000 to 1,000,000 distinct CDR3 sequences, 25% to 35% of them present only once. The same sample was also studied in work on T cells of mothers and their children.

The sample consisted of blood. These receptors originate from a woman between 40 and 50 years old in good health.

This chain joins TRBV9 and TRBJ1-1, with D hard to call. This CDR3 is built from 14 residues. Per the germline V gene, CDR1 is SGDLS and CDR2 is YYNGEE. With 3 bases removed from V and 1 base from J, the gap between germline ends came to 10 bases. The CDR3 spells CASSGESTNTEAFF. As DNA, the CDR3 is TGTGCCAGCAGCGGAGAGAGCACGAACACTGAAGCTTTCTTT.

The V call is TRBV7-2, the J call TRBJ2-3; D remains ambiguous. V was pared by 4 bases and J by 2 bases, with 13 bases between. CDR1 and CDR2 from the germline V gene are SGHTA and FQGNSA. This CDR3 is built from 15 residues. The CDR3 region has the DNA TGTGCCAGCAGCTCTCAGCGCACCTACACAGATACGCAGTATTTT. Protein: CASSSQRTYTDTQYF.

This clonotype appeared a single time. One end of the junction does not line up with germline, which may come from a read error. The J gene is TRBJ1-1, the V gene TRBV5-1; D gene ambiguous. Per germline, CDR1 SGHRS and CDR2 YFSETQ. The CDR3 consists of 14 residues. The CDR3 loop reads CASSLRRLNTGAFF. CDR3 coding DNA: TGCGCCAGCAGCTTGAGACGGCTGAACACTGGAGCTTTCTTT.

This clonotype was counted many times. The chain joins TRBV20-1 to TRBJ2-5; the match to TRBD2 covers 9 bases. The ends lost 2 bases at V and 2 bases at J; junction bases unmatched: 3. The CDR3 is 14 residues long. The germline CDR1 and CDR2 sequences are DFQATT and SNEGSKA (reference sequence). CDR3 amino acids: CSARLAGTQETQYF. CDR3 DNA: TGCAGTGCTAGACTAGCGGGGACTCAAGAGACCCAGTACTTC.

Many counts were recorded for this clonotype. The rearrangement joins TRBV4-3 to TRBJ2-3, with 8 nucleotides matching TRBD1. V trimming: 0 bases; J trimming: 5 bases; junction bases outside the gene matches: 4. This CDR3 comprises 15 residues. Germline CDR1 and CDR2: LGHNA and YSLEER. CDR3 in amino acids: CASSQERQGRDTQYF. In DNA form, the CDR3 reads TGCGCCAGCAGCCAAGAGCGACAGGGGAGAGATACGCAGTATTTT.

The rearrangement links TRBV12-3 or TRBV12-4 to TRBJ1-4, with TRBD1 as a possible D gene (6 bases). The CDR3 has 12 residues. V lost 6 bases, J lost 8 bases, and 10 bases lay in between. CDR3 sequence (DNA): TGTGCCAGCAGGTCAACAGGGGAAAAACTGTTTTTT. Protein product: CASRSTGEKLFF.

The genes are TRBV11-2 and TRBJ1-1; D is uncertain. Germline loops: CDR1 SGHAT, CDR2 FQNNGV. There are 14 residues in the CDR3. Trimming took 4 bases from V and 1 from J, leaving 10 bases between them. The CDR3 sequence: CASSSLTPNTEAFF. CDR3 bases: TGTGCCAGCAGCTCCTTAACACCGAACACTGAAGCTTTCTTT. The full variable domain, rest sourced from reference TRBV11-2 and TRBJ1-1, is EAGVAQSPRYKIIEKRQSVAFWCNPISGHATLYWYQQILGQGPKLLIQFQNNGVVDDSQLPKDRFSAERLKGVDSTLKIQPAKLEDSAVYLCASSSLTPNTEAFFGQGTRLTVV.

As for this clonotype: A much bigger clone sits one base away, suggesting this may be a read error. The chain has TRBV7-2 and TRBJ2-1; D possibly corresponds to TRBD2 (7 bases). The CDR3 runs 14 residues. V was pared by 3 bases and J by 8 bases, with 14 bases between. Germline CDR1 SGHTA, CDR2 FQGNSA. The CDR3 region is CASSLSWGGDEQFF. CDR3 nucleotide sequence: TGTGCCAGCAGCTTGAGCTGGGGGGGCGATGAGCAGTTCTTC.

The chain carries TRBV3-1 and TRBJ1-1, with TRBD1 identical over 8 bases. CDR1 is LGHDT, CDR2 YNNKEL, per germline (reference sequence). V gave up 3 bases and J gave up 0 bases; unmatched junction bases: 6. The CDR3 has 16 residues. CDR3 nucleotides: TGTGCCAGCAGCCATGGACAGGGTGGGATGAACACTGAAGCTTTCTTT. Its protein is CASSHGQGGMNTEAFF.